These 22 T cell receptor beta chains were sequenced from one sample in a study of blood T cell repertoires in COVID-19 (dated by TCRdb to 2020 to 2021). Receptors were amplified or captured by the immunoSEQ multiplex PCR assay. TCRdb obtained this table from immuneACCESS and retained in-frame rearrangements with V and J assigned. These tables miss some clones; where compared with another copy, unresolved V genes account for less than half of the shortfall, and the remainder is unexplained. This sample holds fewer than 350,000 clones; roughly 85% were observed only once. 2.2% of the sample rests with the top ten. Sequencing used PBMCs or T cells enriched from blood (not recorded which). The receptors derive from a man between 25 and 39 years old who had recovered from COVID-19.

This chain uses TRBV4-2 with TRBJ2-2; TRBD2 aligns across 16 bases. With V trimmed by 4 bases and J by 6 bases, 11 bases remained unmatched. Germline-derived CDR1 and CDR2 are LGHNA and YNFKEQ. The CDR3 has 19 amino acids. In DNA form, the CDR3 reads TGTGCCAGCAGCCTCCAGGGACTAGCGGGGGGGCCTAAGGCCGGGGAGCTGTTTTTT. Amino acid sequence: CASSLQGLAGGPKAGELFF.

This clone was recorded only once. The rearrangement joins TRBV9 to TRBJ2-2, with 15 nucleotides matching TRBD2. The germline V gene has CDR1 SGDLS and CDR2 YYNGEE. With 3 bases clipped from V and 0 bases from J, the junction kept 9 bases outside the gene matches. The CDR3 totals 20 residues. As DNA, the CDR3 is TGTGCCAGCAGCGGCCCGGGACTAGCGGGGGGACAATCGAACACCGGGGAGCTGTTTTTT. It yields the protein CASSGPGLAGGQSNTGELFF.

The J gene is TRBJ1-5, the V gene TRBV2, with no clear D. Per the germline V gene, CDR1 is SNHLY and CDR2 is FYNNEI. Deletions cut 5 bases from V and 2 bases from J, with 10 bases between. CDR3 size: 14 residues. Here the CDR3 DNA reads TGTGCCAGCAGTTTTGACGGGGGCAATCAGCCCCAGCATTTT. This encodes CASSFDGGNQPQHF.

This clone has a single count. The rearrangement links TRBV7-2 to TRBJ1-2; D gene uncertain. Trimming pared 2 bases from V and 3 bases from J, leaving 10 bases between. From germline, CDR1 is SGHTA and CDR2 FQGNSA. CDR3 length: 14 amino acids. CDR3 sequence reads: CASSLNKGDYGYTF. CDR3 nucleotides: TGTGCCAGCAGCTTAAATAAGGGAGACTATGGCTACACCTTC.

The chain combines TRBV4-2 with TRBJ2-5; 7 bases fit TRBD1. Looked up from germline, CDR1 is LGHNA and CDR2 is YNFKEQ. This CDR3 has 16 amino acids. Germline trimming cut 0 bases from V and 3 bases from J; bases unmatched to any gene: 7. The CDR3 DNA is TGTGCCAGCAGCCAAGAAGAGGCAGGGGGAGAAGAGACCCAGTACTTC. Translated: CASSQEEAGGEETQYF.

The chain uses TRBV11-2 and TRBJ2-2; 10 positions match TRBD1. V lost 6 bases to trimming and J lost 6 bases; unmatched junction nucleotides: 10. Germline V lookup: CDR1 SGHAT, CDR2 FQNNGV. There are 16 residues in the CDR3. Written as DNA, the CDR3 is TGTGCCAGCAGGATACAAGGGACAGGGGTTGCCGGGGAGCTGTTTTTT. This encodes CASRIQGTGVAGELFF.

The CDR3 region has the DNA TGTGCCAGCAGCCAAGTCGGGACAGGGGTTGAAGGCTACACCTTC. Protein: CASSQVGTGVEGYTF. The rearrangement uses TRBV3-1 (or the pseudogene TRBV3-2) and TRBJ1-2; 10 bases agree with TRBD1. There are 15 residues in the CDR3. The trim removed 1 base at V and 8 bases at J, leaving 7 bases unmatched. Germline V CDR1 and CDR2: LGHDT, YNNKEL (reference sequence).

This chain uses TRBV30 with TRBJ2-7; TRBD1 matches at 8 bases. In germline, CDR1 is GTSNPN, CDR2 SVGIG (reference sequence). V was clipped by 5 bases and J by 3 bases; unmatched bases: 6. The length of the CDR3 is 13 residues. The CDR3, as DNA: TGTGCCTGGTCCGGGACAGGAGACTACGAGCAGTACTTC. Residues: CAWSGTGDYEQYF.

The chain carries TRBV7-2 and TRBJ2-7; maybe TRBD2 (5 bases). The germline V gene has CDR1 SGHTA and CDR2 FQGNSA. Trimming shortened V by 3 bases and J by 2 bases, and 8 bases separated the two germline ends. The CDR3 has 13 residues. The CDR3 nucleotides read TGTGCCAGCAGCTTTAGCGTAACCTACGAGCAGTACTTC. Its translation: CASSFSVTYEQYF.

This CDR3 reads CASSRTGGGETQYF. As DNA, the CDR3 is TGTGCCAGCAGCCGTACAGGGGGAGGGGAGACCCAGTACTTC. The V call is TRBV21-1, the J call TRBJ2-5; the D call in the table, TRBD1, was not verified against the DNA. TRBV21-1 is a pseudogene locus. There are 14 residues in the CDR3.

The CDR3 spells CASSSSGGVQETQYF. CDR3 DNA sequence: TGTGCCAGCAGCTCCAGCGGGGGGGTACAAGAGACCCAGTACTTC. The J gene is TRBJ2-5, the V gene TRBV7-2, with 10 bases fitting TRBD2. The CDR3 totals 15 residues. The V gene's germline CDR1 is SGHTA and CDR2 FQGNSA. Trimming cost V 4 bases and J 2 bases; bases outside gene matches: 4.

The chain recombines TRBV3-1 (or the pseudogene TRBV3-2) with TRBJ2-2; 11 bases agree with TRBD2. Germline assignment: CDR1 LGHDT and CDR2 YNNKEL (reference sequence). The CDR3 totals 16 residues. The J segment lost 6 bases and the V segment lost 4 bases, leaving 7 bases of the junction unmatched. CDR3 amino acids: CASSPTLAGASGELFF. CDR3 bases: TGTGCCAGCAGCCCCACACTAGCGGGGGCCTCCGGGGAGCTGTTTTTT.

The gene calls are TRBV2 and TRBJ1-1; 8 nucleotides match TRBD1. Losses at the gene ends were 6 bases for V and 5 bases for J; bases not matched to a gene: 8. The length of the CDR3 is 14 residues. Looked up from germline, CDR1 is SNHLY and CDR2 is FYNNEI. CDR3: CASRTYRGGTEAFF. As DNA, the CDR3 is TGTGCCAGCAGGACATACAGGGGGGGGACTGAAGCTTTCTTT.

The chain combines TRBV7-9 with TRBJ1-5; no clear D gene. The CDR3 totals 12 residues. Per germline, CDR1 SEHNR and CDR2 FQNEAQ (reference sequence). Trimming took off 3 bases at V and 7 bases at J, with 7 bases between the two ends. The CDR3: CASSFMEQPQHF. The DNA for the CDR3 is TGTGCCAGCAGCTTCATGGAGCAGCCCCAGCATTTT.

V usage is TRBV6-5 and J usage is TRBJ2-2; D perhaps matches TRBD1 (5 bases). The ends were cut back, 6 bases at V and 2 bases at J, with 7 bases in the middle. Germline V gene sequence: CDR1 MNHEY, CDR2 SVGAGI. The CDR3 runs to 13 residues. DNA for the CDR3: TGTGCCAGCAGAGGACATAACACCGGGGAGCTGTTTTTT. It is translated as CASRGHNTGELFF.

This clone was counted only a few times. The gene calls are TRBV24-1 and TRBJ1-5; D gene ambiguous. The V and J ends lost 5 bases and 4 bases respectively, with 8 bases between them. Germline V gene sequence: CDR1 KGHDR, CDR2 SFDVKD. This CDR3 contains 13 residues. This chain's CDR3 is CATSASGNQPQHF. CDR3 DNA: TGTGCCACCAGTGCCTCGGGGAATCAGCCCCAGCATTTT.

V usage is TRBV6-5 and J usage is TRBJ1-6; 9 bases fit TRBD1. This CDR3 contains 16 residues. Trimming took 0 bases from V and 6 from J; bases not matched to a gene: 3. Germline V gene data show CDR1 as MNHEY and CDR2 as SVGAGI. The chain's CDR3 is CASSYSGTGSNSPLHF. CDR3 DNA: TGTGCCAGCAGTTACTCAGGGACAGGGTCTAATTCACCCCTCCACTTT.

The CDR3 DNA reads TGTGCCAGCAGCCTACGCGGGGGATACAATGAGCAGTTCTTC. Its protein is CASSLRGGYNEQFF. V is TRBV3-1 (or the pseudogene TRBV3-2) and J is TRBJ2-1, with 7 bases aligning to TRBD2. The J segment lost 4 bases and the V segment lost 4 bases, leaving 4 bases of the junction unmatched. There are 14 residues in the CDR3. CDR1 LGHDT and CDR2 YNNKEL come from the germline V gene (reference sequence).

The chain combines TRBV30 with TRBJ1-5; D remains unclear. Germline V gives CDR1 GTSNPN, CDR2 SVGIG (reference sequence). The CDR3 sequence is 13 residues long. Trimming stripped 8 bases from V and 2 bases from J, with 13 bases between. Written as DNA, the CDR3 is TGTGCCCTGACCCTCGGGGGCAATCAGCCCCAGCATTTT. Translating gives CALTLGGNQPQHF. The entire variable domain, with the rest obtained from reference TRBV30 and TRBJ1-5, is as follows: SQTIHQWPATLVQPVGSPLSLECTVEGTSNPNLYWYRQAAGRGLQLLFYSVGIGQISSEVPQNLSASRPQDRQFILSSKKLLLSDSGFYLCALTLGGNQPQHFGDGTRLSIL.

The sample holds a few counts of this clone. V and J are TRBV21-1 and TRBJ1-2; the D call of TRBD1 is as the table states it, not checked on the DNA. TRBV21-1 represents a pseudogene. There are 16 residues in the CDR3. CDR3 sequence (DNA): TGTGCCAGCAGCAACGGGGGACAGGGCAGGTGGTATGGCTACACCTTC. It codes for CASSNGGQGRWYGYTF.

The chain joins TRBV30 to TRBJ1-2, with a weak D call TRBD1 (5 bases). The germline CDR1 and CDR2 sequences are GTSNPN and SVGIG (reference sequence). V was cut by 0 bases and J by 8 bases, with 7 bases left in between. The length of the CDR3 is 11 residues. CDR3 residues: CAWSVRGGYTF. The CDR3 DNA follows: TGTGCCTGGAGTGTCCGGGGGGGCTACACCTTC.

The chain couples TRBV4-2 to TRBJ2-1; D gene uncertain. Germline assignment: CDR1 LGHNA and CDR2 YNFKEQ. The V gene lost 0 bases and the J gene lost 13 bases, with 10 bases spanning the gap. CDR3 size: 12 residues. The CDR3 bases are TGTGCCAGCAGCCAAGATGACACCGAACAGTTCTTC. This sequence encodes CASSQDDTEQFF.